These T cell receptor beta chains were read from a single sample in a study of blood T cell repertoires in COVID-19. The table came from immunoSEQ multiplex PCR; TCRdb's copy has only in-frame clones and leaves some out. The table includes about 85,000 clones, 65% to 85% detected once. Sequencing used peripheral blood. The receptors originated from a man between 70 and 80 years old with acute or convalescent COVID-19. Both conserved end residues are part of each CDR3. The D gene is left open where the match is weak. A row's size may be missing; if present it is once, few, many or a size class.

>TRBV29-1|-|-|TRBJ1-2
TGCAGCGTTGCGCGCTCCGAGAGTGGCTACACCTTC
CSVARSESGYTF
>TRBV18|-|-|TRBJ1-5
TGTGCCAGCTCACCAAGCCGGGAAAGCAATCAGCCCCAGCATTTT
CASSPSRESNQPQHF
>TRBV29-1|-|TRBD2|TRBJ2-2
TGCAGCGTCGGCGCCGGGGGGGGGTTGAGCACCGGGGAGCTGTTTTTT
CSVGAGGGLSTGELFF
>TRBV12-3/TRBV12-4|-|-|TRBJ1-6
TGTGCCAGCGGGACACTAGAAGATTCACCCCTCCACTTT
CASGTLEDSPLHF
>TRBV4-1|-|TRBD1|TRBJ1-5
TGCGCCAGCAGCCAGGCAGGACAGGGAGTCAGGCAGCCCCAGCATTTT
CASSQAGQGVRQPQHF
>TRBV27|-|-|TRBJ2-3
TGTGCCAGCCAACGGGGAGGGGGGACAGATACGCAGTATTTT
CASQRGGGTDTQYF
>TRBV5-1|-|-|TRBJ2-5
TGCGCCAGCAGCTTGGACAGGGTCCAAGAGACCCAGTACTTC
CASSLDRVQETQYF
>TRBV10-3|-|TRBD1|TRBJ2-5
TGTGCCATCAGGGCCGGGACAGGGGTGGTGGAGACCCAGTACTTC
CAIRAGTGVVETQYF
>TRBV11-3|-|-|TRBJ1-6
TGTGCCAGCAGTTCGGGTCCCAATTCACCCCTCCACTTT
CASSSGPNSPLHF
>TRBV20-1|once|-|TRBJ2-5
TGCAGTGCTAGCGAGTCTGAGACCCAGTACTTC
CSASESETQYF
>TRBV11-2|once|TRBD2|TRBJ2-7
TGTGCCAGCAGCCTCCGGACTAGCGGGGGCGTAAACGAGCAGTACTTC
CASSLRTSGGVNEQYF
>TRBV15|-|-|TRBJ2-4
TGTGCCACCAGCAGAAGAGGGATAGCCAAAAACATTCAGTACTTC
CATSRRGIAKNIQYF
>TRBV13|-|TRBD1|TRBJ2-2
TGTGCCAGCAGTCTCGGACAGGGCCACACCGGGGAGCTGTTTTTT
CASSLGQGHTGELFF
>TRBV5-6|-|-|TRBJ2-2
TGTGCCAGCAGCACCACAGGGTTGAACACCGGGGAGCTGTTTTTT
CASSTTGLNTGELFF
>TRBV6-2/TRBV6-3|-|-|TRBJ2-1
TGTGCCAGCAGTTACGGACGGGGGGCACTCAATGAGCAGTTCTTC
CASSYGRGALNEQFF
>TRBV4-1|-|TRBD1|TRBJ1-1
TGCGCCAGCCGACAGGGGGCTGGGAACACTGAAGCTTTCTTT
CASRQGAGNTEAFF
>TRBV24-1|-|-|TRBJ2-2
TGTGCCACCAGAGGGGACACCGGGGAGCTGTTTTTT
CATRGDTGELFF
>TRBV5-5|-|-|TRBJ2-3
TGTGCCAGCAGCTTGGTTCCGATTGGGGCCACAGATACGCAGTATTTT
CASSLVPIGATDTQYF
>TRBV7-9|few|-|TRBJ2-7
TGTGCCAGCAGCTTAAAAGACAGTCCGACCTACGAGCAGTACTTC
CASSLKDSPTYEQYF
>TRBV12-3/TRBV12-4|-|-|TRBJ2-2
TGTGCCAGCAGTTTAAAGGAGGACGGGGAGCTGTTTTTT
CASSLKEDGELFF
>TRBV18|-|-|TRBJ2-3
TGTGCCAGCTCACCCGAGGACTGGGGAGACACAGATACGCAGTATTTT
CASSPEDWGDTDTQYF
>TRBV7-9|-|-|TRBJ2-1
TGTGCCAGCAGCTTCTTATCCGGGGGCAATGAGCAGTTCTTC
CASSFLSGGNEQFF
>TRBV14|-|-|TRBJ1-6
TGTGCCAGCAGCCAAGTGCGGACAGATAATTCACCCCTCCACTTT
CASSQVRTDNSPLHF
>TRBV7-9|-|TRBD1|TRBJ2-5
TGTGCCAGCAGCTCGGACAGGGGTGAAGAGACCCAGTACTTC
CASSSDRGEETQYF
>TRBV3-1/TRBV3-2|-|TRBD2|TRBJ2-5
TGTGCCAGCAGGCAACACTCAGGGAGGGACCAAGAGACCCAGTACTTC
CASRQHSGRDQETQYF
>TRBV4-1|-|-|TRBJ1-1
TGCGCCAGCAGCCAAGGGTGGGGGCAAAGGACTGAAGCTTTCTTT
CASSQGWGQRTEAFF
>TRBV2|-|TRBD1|TRBJ1-6
TGTGCCAGCAGGGGGACAGTGACTAATTCACCCCTCCACTTT
CASRGTVTNSPLHF
>TRBV7-2|-|TRBD2|TRBJ2-1
TGTGCCAGCAGCTTCACTAGCGGGGGGGCCAGTGAGCAGTTCTTC
CASSFTSGGASEQFF
>TRBV6-1|-|TRBD2|TRBJ2-5
TGTGCCAGCAGTGACCTACTAGCGGGGGTTAAAGAGACCCAGTACTTC
CASSDLLAGVKETQYF
>TRBV19|-|TRBD1|TRBJ1-5
TGTGCCAGCGGACAGGGGGGTCAGCCCCAGCATTTT
CASGQGGQPQHF
>TRBV11-2|-|-|TRBJ1-6
TGTGCCAGCAGCCGAATGGCCCATAATTCACCCCTCCACTTT
CASSRMAHNSPLHF
>TRBV18|-|TRBD1|TRBJ1-2
TGTGCCAGCTCAGGGACAGGGGACGGCTACACCTTC
CASSGTGDGYTF
>TRBV18|-|TRBD2|TRBJ2-1
TGTGCCAGCTCACCGCTAGCGGGGGTATTCAATGAGCAGTTCTTC
CASSPLAGVFNEQFF
>TRBV2|-|TRBD1|TRBJ1-2
TGTGCCAGCAGGGCCGGGACAGTTGATGGCTACACCTTC
CASRAGTVDGYTF
>TRBV6-5|few|TRBD1|TRBJ2-4
TGTGCCAGTGACGACAGGGGATTAAACATTCAGTACTTC
CASDDRGLNIQYF
>TRBV3-1/TRBV3-2|-|TRBD1|TRBJ1-2
TGTGCCAGCAGCCCCTACAGGGGGCGCCGAGATGGCTACACCTTC
CASSPYRGRRDGYTF
>TRBV11-2|-|TRBD1|TRBJ1-1
TGTGCCAGCAGCTTCCAGGGGGGAACTGAAGCTTTCTTT
CASSFQGGTEAFF
>TRBV3-1/TRBV3-2|-|-|TRBJ1-1
TGTGCCAGCAGCCGGGCCGGCCGGAACACTGAAGCTTTCTTT
CASSRAGRNTEAFF
>TRBV2|few|-|TRBJ2-5
TGTGCCAGCAGTGAAGAGCAACCCCAAGAGACCCAGTACTTC
CASSEEQPQETQYF
>TRBV6-1|-|-|TRBJ1-5
TGTGCCAGCAGTGAAAAAGGAGGGAACAATCAGCCCCAGCATTTT
CASSEKGGNNQPQHF